Following are 30 T cell receptor beta chains from one sample sequenced in a study of beta chain features in type 1 diabetes. Overall study findings and caveats: Type 1 diabetes patients had TCRB CDR3s that were shorter (moderately but significantly so) in all four CD4+ subsets.

Which antigens these TCRs recognize remains unknown. The entirety of the isolated RNA underwent reverse transcription, so expressed TCRB transcripts were sequenced. TCRdb's copy holds only in-frame clones and misses some; the assay was immunoSEQ multiplex PCR. Among 600,000 to 750,000 clones listed, roughly an eighth were seen once. Sequencing used naive CD4+ T cells from blood. These receptor sequences come from a man in his thirties or forties with type 1 diabetes.

A few counts support this clone. The V call is TRBV19, the J call TRBJ1-5, with D perhaps matching TRBD1 (6 bases). The germline V gene has CDR1 LNHDA and CDR2 SQIVND (reference sequence). The CDR3 length is 13 residues. V dropped 6 bases and J dropped 7 bases, with 13 bases sitting between them. This CDR3 reads CASSVYRDQPQHF. The CDR3, as DNA: TGTGCCAGTAGCGTCTACAGGGACCAGCCCCAGCATTTT.

The V call is TRBV5-4, the J call TRBJ2-5; TRBD2 is a possible D gene (7 bases). The CDR3 consists of 15 residues. The germline CDR1 and CDR2 sequences are SGHNT and YYREEE (reference sequence). The V end lost 0 bases, the J end lost 5 bases, and 14 bases lay between the germline ends. In DNA, the CDR3 is TGTGCCAGCAGCTTGGCCGAGGGGGGAGGGGAGACCCAGTACTTC. This translates into CASSLAEGGGETQYF.

This clone was detected a few times. The chain has TRBV30 and TRBJ2-7, with a tentative D call TRBD2 (6 bases). V was shortened by 1 base and J by 9 bases, with 19 bases between the two germline ends. The CDR3 is 14 residues long. Germline V gene lookup returns CDR1 GTSNPN and CDR2 SVGIG (reference sequence). The CDR3 nucleotides are TGTGCCTGGAGTGAGAATAGCGGCCTCCAAGCGCAGTACTTC. Its protein is CAWSENSGLQAQYF.

A few counts support this clone. The V and J genes are TRBV6-6 and TRBJ1-2; D is perhaps TRBD1 (5 bases). Germline CDR1 and CDR2: MNHNY and SVGAGI (reference sequence). The V end was cut by 8 bases, the J end by 5 bases, with 9 bases between. This CDR3 is 11 amino acids long. Here the CDR3 reads CASGQGYGYTF. CDR3 nucleotide sequence: TGTGCCAGCGGGCAGGGTTATGGCTACACCTTC.

The rearrangement links TRBV5-4 to TRBJ2-3, with TRBD2 as a possible D gene (5 bases). Trimming stripped 3 bases from V and 0 bases from J, with 8 bases between. CDR1 SGHNT and CDR2 YYREEE come from the germline V gene (reference sequence). CDR3 length: 14 amino acids. In DNA form, the CDR3 reads TGTGCCAGCAGCTCTAGCTTTAGCACAGATACGCAGTATTTT. This encodes CASSSSFSTDTQYF.

In nucleotides, the CDR3 is TGTGCCAGCAGGCTAGCGGGGGAGTCCGGGGAGCTGTTTTTT. It is translated as CASRLAGESGELFF. The chain links TRBV11-2 to TRBJ2-2; TRBD2 aligns across 10 bases. The CDR3 totals 14 residues. Germline V gene sequence: CDR1 SGHAT, CDR2 FQNNGV. V lost 6 bases, J lost 6 bases, and 4 bases stayed unmatched.

Only a few counts were recorded for this clone. This chain uses TRBV4-2 with TRBJ1-2; D call uncertain. The ends were cut back, 0 bases at V and 8 bases at J, with 10 bases in the middle. The CDR3 length is 13 residues. Looked up from germline, CDR1 is LGHNA and CDR2 is YNFKEQ. The CDR3 spells CASSQDTVQGYTF. In nucleotides, the CDR3 is TGTGCCAGCAGCCAAGATACAGTACAGGGCTACACCTTC.

This clone was counted ten times or more. The gene calls are TRBV2 and TRBJ2-1, with D unresolved. Germline values: CDR1 SNHLY, CDR2 FYNNEI. The V and J ends lost 8 bases and 7 bases respectively, with 9 bases between them. The CDR3 spans 11 residues. Written as DNA, the CDR3 is TGTGCCAGCCAACCCGCTAATGAGCAGTTCTTC. Translated: CASQPANEQFF.

V is TRBV27 and J is TRBJ1-2; no reliable D call. V lost 4 bases to trimming and J lost 2 bases, with 20 bases between them. CDR3 length equals 17 residues. CDR1 and CDR2 (germline): MNHEY, SMNVEV (reference sequence). CDR3 bases: TGTGCCAGCAGTTCCGAAAGCCAGTTACGCCCGAACTATGGCTACACCTTC. It is translated as CASSSESQLRPNYGYTF.

This clone was seen more than once but under ten times. This sequence joins TRBV9 and TRBJ1-2; D is unresolved. Trimming took 1 base from V and 0 from J, leaving 13 bases between them. The germline V gene encodes CDR1 SGDLS and CDR2 YYNGEE. CDR3 length equals 16 residues. CDR3 bases: TGTGCCAGCAGCGTATCACACTCTGGAGCTAACTATGGCTACACCTTC. Its translation is CASSVSHSGANYGYTF.

The chain employs TRBV6-5 and TRBJ2-1; 8 bases map to TRBD1. V lost 3 bases and J lost 4; bases outside the gene matches: 2. Germline lookup yields CDR1 MNHEY and CDR2 SVGAGI. The length of the CDR3 is 14 residues. The chain's CDR3 is CASSYQGAYNEQFF. CDR3 nucleotide sequence: TGTGCCAGCAGTTATCAGGGGGCGTACAATGAGCAGTTCTTC.

This chain connects TRBV7-9 to TRBJ1-2; no reliable D call. Trimming shortened V by 6 bases and J by 4 bases, and 6 bases separated the two germline ends. Germline CDR1 is SEHNR and CDR2 is FQNEAQ (reference sequence). This CDR3 has 11 amino acids. In DNA, the CDR3 is TGTGCCAGCAGGTCCCTCTATGGCTACACCTTC. It is translated as CASRSLYGYTF.

The V gene is TRBV30, the J gene TRBJ1-5; TRBD1 might be the D (6 bases). Germline V gives CDR1 GTSNPN, CDR2 SVGIG (reference sequence). The CDR3 contains 12 residues. Trimming removed 3 bases from V and 6 bases from J, with 9 bases in between. The CDR3 protein is CAWSRGGQPQHF. The CDR3 DNA follows: TGTGCCTGGAGCAGGGGTGGTCAGCCCCAGCATTTT.

This clone was picked up a small number of times. CDR3 in amino acids: CASSPRQDGTDTQYF. In DNA form, the CDR3 reads TGCGCCAGCAGCCCCCGACAGGACGGCACAGATACGCAGTATTTT. The J gene is TRBJ2-3, the V gene TRBV4-3, with D possibly TRBD1 on 6 matching bases. The CDR3 is 15 amino acids. The ends were cut back, 4 bases at V and 1 base at J, with 12 bases in the middle. CDR1 and CDR2 from the germline V gene are LGHNA and YSLEER.

The rearrangement joins TRBV6-5 to TRBJ2-7; D may be TRBD2 (5 bases). This CDR3 is 14 amino acids long. V was clipped by 6 bases and J by 2 bases, with 14 bases between them. Per the germline V gene, CDR1 is MNHEY and CDR2 is SVGAGI. The CDR3 nucleotides read TGTGCCAGCAGGAAACGGGATCTGCCCTACGAGCAGTACTTC. Protein product: CASRKRDLPYEQYF.

This sequence joins TRBV19 and TRBJ2-2; 7 nucleotides match TRBD2. This CDR3 is 15 amino acids long. Per germline, CDR1 LNHDA and CDR2 SQIVND (reference sequence). After removal of 7 bases from V and 0 bases from J, the junction contained 5 bases not matched to a gene. CDR3 coding DNA: TGTGCCAGTAAGGTCGGGGGGTCGAACACCGGGGAGCTGTTTTTT. It codes for CASKVGGSNTGELFF.

The chain recombines TRBV28 with TRBJ1-4, with D unresolved. Germline V CDR1 and CDR2: MDHEN, SYDVKM. Between the trimmed V and J ends, which lost 9 bases and 8 bases, there was a span of 10 bases. The CDR3 contains 11 residues. This CDR3 reads CASGGWEKLFF. The CDR3 nucleotides are TGTGCCAGTGGCGGTTGGGAAAAACTGTTTTTT.

V gene TRBV4-3 combines with J gene TRBJ2-4; D call uncertain. Deletions cut 3 bases from V and 0 bases from J, with 15 bases between. Germline V gene data show CDR1 as LGHNA and CDR2 as YSLEER. The CDR3 is 17 amino acids. The CDR3 here is CASSQESSSIAKNIQYF. The DNA for the CDR3 is TGCGCCAGCAGCCAGGAGTCCTCCAGTATAGCCAAAAACATTCAGTACTTC.

Points on this clone: In the same sample, other DNA sequences code for this CDR3. This chain uses TRBV30 with TRBJ2-7; D gene ambiguous. The CDR3 loop spans 11 amino acids. Germline V gives CDR1 GTSNPN, CDR2 SVGIG (reference sequence). Trimming pared 2 bases from V and 3 bases from J, leaving 5 bases between. CDR3 loop: CAWSLSYEQYF. The CDR3 DNA is TGTGCCTGGAGTTTAAGCTACGAGCAGTACTTC.

V gene TRBV9 combines with J gene TRBJ1-1; possibly TRBD1 for D (5 bases). Germline-derived CDR1 and CDR2 are SGDLS and YYNGEE. V gave up 4 bases and J gave up 0 bases, with 13 bases separating them. The CDR3 runs to 15 residues. CDR3 sequence: CASSYEGTLNTEAFF. CDR3 coding DNA: TGTGCCAGCAGCTACGAGGGGACTCTGAACACTGAAGCTTTCTTT.

This clone occurred a few times. The chain recombines TRBV5-6 with TRBJ1-1, with D tentatively TRBD1 (5 bases). CDR3 size: 15 residues. In germline, CDR1 is SGHDT, CDR2 YYEEEE. V dropped 2 bases and J dropped 3 bases, with 14 bases sitting between them. The DNA of the CDR3 is TGTGCCAGCAGCTTTTCAGGGCATTTGGACACTGAAGCTTTCTTT. It encodes CASSFSGHLDTEAFF.

The table lists this clone with a few counts. Additional DNA sequences in this sample encode the identical CDR3. The chain links TRBV6-5 to TRBJ1-1; 8 bases align to TRBD1. The V gene's germline CDR1 is MNHEY and CDR2 SVGAGI. This CDR3 spans 14 amino acids. V dropped 4 bases and J dropped 1; count of bases not matched to a gene: 2. Here the CDR3 DNA reads TGTGCCAGCAGTTCCGGACAGGGGAACACTGAAGCTTTCTTT. Translated, it gives CASSSGQGNTEAFF.

This clone has a handful of counts. The sample contains more than one DNA sequence encoding this CDR3. The genes are TRBV7-2 and TRBJ2-5; TRBD1 is a possible D gene (5 bases). Looked up from germline, CDR1 is SGHTA and CDR2 is FQGNSA. This CDR3 comprises 13 residues. V was pared by 3 bases and J by 2 bases, with 7 bases between. In DNA form, the CDR3 reads TGTGCCAGCAGCTTTGACAGACAAGAGACCCAGTACTTC. This sequence encodes CASSFDRQETQYF.

V usage is TRBV4-1 and J usage is TRBJ2-7, with D possibly TRBD2 on 5 matching bases. V lost 1 base, J lost 2 bases, and 18 bases lay in between. The length of the CDR3 is 17 residues. Germline V CDR1 and CDR2: MGHRA, YSYEKL. This chain's CDR3 is CASSQVRGLAQTYEQYF. For the CDR3, the DNA is TGCGCCAGCAGCCAAGTCCGGGGTCTAGCTCAGACCTACGAGCAGTACTTC.

V usage is TRBV5-6 and J usage is TRBJ1-1, with unresolved D. The CDR3 is 14 amino acids. The germline V gene has CDR1 SGHDT and CDR2 YYEEEE. V gave up 1 base and J gave up 1 base, with 8 bases separating them. The CDR3 region is CASSLRASNTEAFF. The CDR3 DNA is TGTGCCAGCAGCTTGCGGGCCTCGAACACTGAAGCTTTCTTT.

V gene TRBV11-2 combines with J gene TRBJ2-6; maybe TRBD2 (5 bases). The V gene's germline CDR1 is SGHAT and CDR2 FQNNGV. V lost 5 bases to trimming and J lost 2 bases, with 16 bases between them. This CDR3 has 17 amino acids. The CDR3 spells CASSLSLRRTGANVLTF. The CDR3 coding sequence is TGTGCCAGCAGCCTCTCTCTTAGGAGGACTGGGGCCAACGTCCTGACTTTC. Full variable domain (outside the CDR3, taken from reference TRBV11-2 and TRBJ2-6): EAGVAQSPRYKIIEKRQSVAFWCNPISGHATLYWYQQILGQGPKLLIQFQNNGVVDDSQLPKDRFSAERLKGVDSTLKIQPAKLEDSAVYLCASSLSLRRTGANVLTFGAGSRLTVL.

The chain links TRBV7-2 to TRBJ2-7; 10 bases are shared with TRBD2. V lost 0 bases and J lost 6; bases outside the gene matches: 5. Germline CDR1 reads SGHTA; CDR2 reads FQGNSA. This CDR3 has 15 residues. The DNA for the CDR3 is TGTGCCAGCAGCTTAGCCCAAGGACTAGCGGTCGAGCAGTACTTC. It specifies CASSLAQGLAVEQYF.

As regards this clone: The same CDR3 can be traced to other DNA sequences in this sample. The chain links TRBV9 to TRBJ2-1, with no clear D. V was cut by 2 bases and J by 4 bases, with 10 bases left in between. CDR3 length: 14 residues. Germline CDR1 SGDLS, CDR2 YYNGEE. CDR3 residues: CASSVERVYNEQFF. The CDR3 nucleotides are TGTGCCAGCAGCGTTGAAAGGGTATACAATGAGCAGTTCTTC.

This clone occurred a few times. The chain employs TRBV7-9 and TRBJ2-3; D call uncertain. The length of the CDR3 is 14 residues. Germline V gene data show CDR1 as SEHNR and CDR2 as FQNEAQ (reference sequence). V lost 5 bases and J 0 bases, leaving 9 bases between the germline ends. This CDR3 reads CASSPPMSTDTQYF. CDR3 DNA: TGTGCCAGCAGCCCCCCCATGAGCACAGATACGCAGTATTTT. Full variable domain (outside the CDR3, taken from reference TRBV7-9 and TRBJ2-3): DTGVSQNPRHKITKRGQNVTFRCDPISEHNRLYWYRQTLGQGPEFLTYFQNEAQLEKSRLLSDRFSAERPKGSFSTLEIQRTEQGDSAMYLCASSPPMSTDTQYFGPGTRLTVL.

V usage is TRBV28 and J usage is TRBJ2-7; D unresolved. This CDR3 comprises 12 residues. The V gene's germline CDR1 is MDHEN and CDR2 SYDVKM. Trimming stripped 2 bases from V and 6 bases from J, with 8 bases between. CDR3 region: CASSLAKSEQYF. CDR3 DNA: TGTGCCAGCAGTTTAGCCAAGTCCGAGCAGTACTTC. Full variable domain (missing parts from reference TRBV28 and TRBJ2-7): DVKVTQSSRYLVKRTGEKVFLECVQDMDHENMFWYRQDPGLGLRLIYFSYDVKMKEKGDIPEGYSVSREKKERFSLILESASTNQTSMYLCASSLAKSEQYFGPGTRLTVT.